The 15 T cell receptor beta chains below all came from one sample that was sequenced in a study of identical twins. TCRdb re-derived calls from the 5' RACE reads in MiXCR, one entry per CDR3 protein. The repertoire includes over 600,000 distinct CDR3 sequences, around 20% of them detected once, and roughly 4% sits in the top ten. Another study also made use of these data, one on T cells expressing NK-cell markers.

Sequencing used PBMCs. Receptor source: a woman younger than 35 in good health.

This clonotype was counted between two and nine times. V and J are TRBV4-1 and TRBJ2-3; TRBD1 or TRBD2 may be the D gene (5 bases each). Germline V gives CDR1 MGHRA, CDR2 YSYEKL. V lost 7 bases and J lost 4, with 18 bases in between. The CDR3 has 15 residues. The CDR3 DNA reads as TGCGCCAGCAACCGCTTCGGGTTGGGGGCAGATACGCAGTATTTT. This sequence encodes CASNRFGLGADTQYF.

This clonotype was seen ten or more times. The rearrangement uses TRBV12-3 or TRBV12-4 and TRBJ2-7; the D is unclear. The CDR3 sequence is 13 residues long. V was clipped by 1 base and J by 1 base, with 5 bases between them. DNA of the CDR3: TGTGCCAGCAGTTTAGACCTATCCTACGAGCAGTACTTC. It translates to CASSLDLSYEQYF.

The CDR3 region has the DNA TGTGCCAGCAGCTTAATGGCGAGCGGGGGGGCCAAAGATACGCAGTATTTT. The encoded protein is CASSLMASGGAKDTQYF. V is TRBV7-3 and J is TRBJ2-3; TRBD2 aligns across 10 bases. Germline CDR1 and CDR2: SGHTA and FQGTGA. V lost 1 base to trimming and J lost 5 bases; unmatched junction nucleotides: 9. This CDR3 is 17 amino acids long.

This chain links TRBV5-4 with TRBJ1-1, with D tentatively TRBD1 (5 bases). V gave up 4 bases and J gave up 12 bases, with 22 bases separating them. The germline V gene has CDR1 SGHNT and CDR2 YYREEE (reference sequence). There are 14 residues in the CDR3. The CDR3 sequence is CASSPWGGWVRTFF. The CDR3 bases are TGTGCCAGCAGCCCCTGGGGCGGGTGGGTAAGGACTTTCTTT.

The rearrangement joins TRBV6-1 to TRBJ2-3; D remains unclear. Germline-derived CDR1 and CDR2 are MNHNS and SASEGT. The germline V and J ends were trimmed by 7 bases and 8 bases, with 28 bases remaining between them. CDR3 length: 17 residues. The CDR3 reads CASIPLSPRPLGGTQYF. The CDR3 DNA is TGTGCCAGCATTCCCCTCTCCCCCCGGCCCCTCGGTGGTACGCAGTATTTT.

This chain joins TRBV20-1 and TRBJ2-7; unclear D gene. V lost 2 bases and J lost 1, with 12 bases in between. There are 14 residues in the CDR3. Germline-derived CDR1 and CDR2 are DFQATT and SNEGSKA (reference sequence). CDR3: CSARPLDGSYEQYF. CDR3 coding DNA: TGCAGTGCTAGACCGCTAGATGGGTCCTACGAGCAGTACTTC.

This clonotype was picked up a small number of times. The rearrangement uses TRBV20-1 and TRBJ1-4; 7 positions agree with TRBD1. The CDR3 totals 12 residues. Trimming at V came to 6 bases and at J to 8 bases, leaving 6 bases not matched to a gene. Germline loops: CDR1 DFQATT, CDR2 SNEGSKA (reference sequence). In DNA, the CDR3 is TGCAGTGCCGGGACAGCATCCGAAAAACTGTTTTTT. Translated: CSAGTASEKLFF.

This clonotype was seen only a few times. This rearrangement joins TRBV10-3 to TRBJ1-1; weak D call: TRBD1 (5 bases). The germline V gene has CDR1 ENHRY and CDR2 SYGVKD. This CDR3 has 14 residues. Trimming left V 2 bases short and J 4 bases short, with 11 bases between. The CDR3 bases are TGTGCCATCAGTGAGACCGGGGCGGGCACTGAAGCTTTCTTT. Translating it yields CAISETGAGTEAFF.

This clonotype has at least ten counts. The chain carries TRBV5-5 and TRBJ2-7, with 11 bases lining up with TRBD2. Germline trimming cut 6 bases from V and 0 bases from J; bases unmatched to any gene: 5. Germline V gene sequence: CDR1 SGHKS, CDR2 YYEKEE (reference sequence). This CDR3 is 15 amino acids long. CDR3 DNA sequence: TGTGCCAGCAACCCTAGCGGGGGGAGCTCCTACGAGCAGTACTTC. It codes for CASNPSGGSSYEQYF.

The chain carries TRBV5-1 and TRBJ1-6; no reliable D call. The CDR3 length is 14 residues. Germline V gene lookup returns CDR1 SGHRS and CDR2 YFSETQ. The V end was cut by 2 bases, the J end by 10 bases, with 13 bases between. CDR3 sequence reads: CASSFEEVRSPLHF. The CDR3 DNA is TGCGCCAGCAGCTTTGAGGAAGTCCGGTCACCCCTCCACTTT.

This clonotype occurred a few times. The chain combines TRBV27 with TRBJ1-1; the D is unclear. V gave up 9 bases and J gave up 11 bases, with 16 bases separating them. There are 11 residues in the CDR3. Looked up from germline, CDR1 is MNHEY and CDR2 is SMNVEV (reference sequence). The CDR3 spells CASTRGGSAFF. The CDR3 nucleotides are TGTGCCAGTACCCGGGGAGGTTCGGCTTTCTTT.

This clonotype was counted a single time. The chain joins TRBV12-3 or TRBV12-4 to TRBJ2-5, with D unresolved. The CDR3 loop spans 11 amino acids. V shed 7 bases and J shed 5 bases, with 8 bases lying between them. The CDR3 protein is CASTLSETQYF. CDR3 sequence (DNA): TGTGCCAGCACCCTATCGGAGACCCAGTACTTC.

This clonotype showed up just a few times. V usage is TRBV29-1 and J usage is TRBJ1-2; D gene uncertain. Trimming took 3 bases from V and 3 from J, leaving 11 bases between them. This CDR3 has 13 amino acids. Germline V gene sequence: CDR1 SQVTM, CDR2 ANQGSEA. CDR3 DNA sequence: TGCAGCGTTGAGAAGGCAGGCCACTATGGCTACACCTTC. This sequence encodes CSVEKAGHYGYTF.

In this sample, this clonotype turned up a few times. This sequence joins TRBV20-1 and TRBJ2-3; D possibly corresponds to TRBD2 (5 bases). V was cut by 1 base and J by 8 bases, with 19 bases left in between. The CDR3 is made up of 15 amino acids. Germline CDR1 and CDR2: DFQATT and SNEGSKA (reference sequence). The CDR3 DNA reads as TGCAGTGCTAGAGCCGCAGCTTTTAGCGCCGGTACGCAGTATTTT. Translation gives CSARAAAFSAGTQYF.

The chain uses TRBV7-6 and TRBJ2-1; 11 bases map to TRBD2. CDR3 length: 16 residues. V lost 5 bases and J lost 6; bases outside the gene matches: 9. CDR1 SGHVS and CDR2 FNYEAQ come from the germline V gene. The CDR3 nucleotides are TGTGCCAGCAGCCTATATACGGGACTAGCGGCCAATGAGCAGTTCTTC. It translates to CASSLYTGLAANEQFF.